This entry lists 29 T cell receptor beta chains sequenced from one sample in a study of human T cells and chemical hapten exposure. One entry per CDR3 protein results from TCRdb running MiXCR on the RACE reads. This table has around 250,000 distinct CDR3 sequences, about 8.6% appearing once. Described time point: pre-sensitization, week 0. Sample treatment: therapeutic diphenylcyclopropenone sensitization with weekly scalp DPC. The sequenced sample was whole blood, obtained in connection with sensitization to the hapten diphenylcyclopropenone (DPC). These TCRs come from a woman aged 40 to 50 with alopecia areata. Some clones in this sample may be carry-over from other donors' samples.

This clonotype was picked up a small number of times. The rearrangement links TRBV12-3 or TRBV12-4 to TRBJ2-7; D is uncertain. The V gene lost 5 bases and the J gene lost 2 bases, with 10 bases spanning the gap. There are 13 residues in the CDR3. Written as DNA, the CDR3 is TGTGCCAGCAGTCGAAGGCAGACCTACGAGCAGTACTTC. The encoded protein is CASSRRQTYEQYF.

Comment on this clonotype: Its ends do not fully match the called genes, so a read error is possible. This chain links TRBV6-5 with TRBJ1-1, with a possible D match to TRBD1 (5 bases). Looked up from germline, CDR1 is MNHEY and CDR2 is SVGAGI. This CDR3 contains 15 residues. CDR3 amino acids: CASSYGALMNTEALF. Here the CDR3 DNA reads TGTGCCAGCAGTTACGGGGCGTTGATGAACACTGAAGCTCTCTTT.

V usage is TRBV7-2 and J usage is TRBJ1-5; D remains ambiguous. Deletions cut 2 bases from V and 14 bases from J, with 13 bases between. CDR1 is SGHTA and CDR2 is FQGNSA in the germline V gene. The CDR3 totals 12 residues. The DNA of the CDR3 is TGTGCCAGCAGCTTATACGCTGACAAGAAGCATTTT. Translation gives CASSLYADKKHF.

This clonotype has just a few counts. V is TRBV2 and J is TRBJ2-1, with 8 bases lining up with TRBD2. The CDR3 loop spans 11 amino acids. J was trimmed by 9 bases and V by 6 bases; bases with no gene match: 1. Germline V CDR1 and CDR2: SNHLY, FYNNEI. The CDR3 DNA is TGTGCCAGCAGAGGACTAGCTGAGCAGTTCTTC. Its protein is CASRGLAEQFF. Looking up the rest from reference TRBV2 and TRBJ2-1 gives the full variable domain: EPEVTQTPSHQVTQMGQEVILRCVPISNHLYFYWYRQILGQKVEFLVSFYNNEISEKSEIFDDQFSVERPDGSNFTLKIRSTKLEDSAMYFCASRGLAEQFFGPGTRLTVL.

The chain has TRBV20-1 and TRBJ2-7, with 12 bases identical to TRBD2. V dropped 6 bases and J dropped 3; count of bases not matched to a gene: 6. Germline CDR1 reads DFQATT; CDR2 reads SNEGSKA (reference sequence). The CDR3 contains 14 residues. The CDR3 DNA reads TGCAGTGCCGACCCGGGACTAGCGGGCTACGAGCAGTACTTC. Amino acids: CSADPGLAGYEQYF.

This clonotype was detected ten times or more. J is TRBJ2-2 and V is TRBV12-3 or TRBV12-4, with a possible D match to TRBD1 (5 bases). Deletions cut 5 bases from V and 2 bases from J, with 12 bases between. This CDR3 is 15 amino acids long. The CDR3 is CASSLGLGNTGELFF. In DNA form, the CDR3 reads TGTGCCAGCAGTCTGGGGCTGGGCAACACCGGGGAGCTGTTTTTT.

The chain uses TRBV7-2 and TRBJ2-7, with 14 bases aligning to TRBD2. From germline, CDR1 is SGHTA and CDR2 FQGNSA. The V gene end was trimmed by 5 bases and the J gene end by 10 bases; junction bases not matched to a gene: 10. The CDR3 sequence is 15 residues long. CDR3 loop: CASSPRGGLAGDQYF. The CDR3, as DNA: TGTGCCAGCAGCCCCCGCGGGGGACTAGCGGGGGACCAGTACTTC.

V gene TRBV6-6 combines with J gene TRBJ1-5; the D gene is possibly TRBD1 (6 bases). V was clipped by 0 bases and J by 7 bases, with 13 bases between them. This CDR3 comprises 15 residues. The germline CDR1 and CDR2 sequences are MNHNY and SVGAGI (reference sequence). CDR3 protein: CASSYSRQAQQPQHF. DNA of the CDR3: TGTGCCAGCAGTTACTCGAGACAGGCACAGCAGCCCCAGCATTTT.

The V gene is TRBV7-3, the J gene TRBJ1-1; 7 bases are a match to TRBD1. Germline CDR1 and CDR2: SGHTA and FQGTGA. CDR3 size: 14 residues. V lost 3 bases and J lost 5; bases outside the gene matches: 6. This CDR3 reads CASSFRQGVTEAFF. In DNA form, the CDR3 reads TGTGCCAGCAGCTTTCGGCAGGGGGTGACTGAAGCTTTCTTT.

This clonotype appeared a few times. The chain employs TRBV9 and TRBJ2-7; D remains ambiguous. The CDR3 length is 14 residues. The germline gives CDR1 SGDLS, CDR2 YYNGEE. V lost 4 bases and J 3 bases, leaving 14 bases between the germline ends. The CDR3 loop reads CASSPRAVFYEQYF. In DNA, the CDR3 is TGTGCCAGCAGCCCTCGGGCCGTTTTCTACGAGCAGTACTTC.

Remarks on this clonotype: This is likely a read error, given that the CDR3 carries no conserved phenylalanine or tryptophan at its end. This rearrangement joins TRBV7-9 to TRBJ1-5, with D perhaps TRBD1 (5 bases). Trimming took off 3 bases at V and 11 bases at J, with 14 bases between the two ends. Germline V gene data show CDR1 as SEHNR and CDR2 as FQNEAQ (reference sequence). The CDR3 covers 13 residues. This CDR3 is CASSFDRTTAQHY. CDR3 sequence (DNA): TGTGCCAGCAGCTTCGACAGAACCACGGCCCAGCATTAT.

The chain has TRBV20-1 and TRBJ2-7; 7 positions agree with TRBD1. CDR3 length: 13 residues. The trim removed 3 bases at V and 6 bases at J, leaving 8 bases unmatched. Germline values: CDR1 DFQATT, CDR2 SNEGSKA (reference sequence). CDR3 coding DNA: TGCAGTGCTAGTCAAGGGGGCAGGGGCGAGCAGTACTTC. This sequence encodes CSASQGGRGEQYF.

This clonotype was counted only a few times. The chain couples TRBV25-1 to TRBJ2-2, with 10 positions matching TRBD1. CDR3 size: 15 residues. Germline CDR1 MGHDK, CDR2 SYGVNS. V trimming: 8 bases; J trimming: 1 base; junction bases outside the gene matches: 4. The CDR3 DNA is TGTGCCAGCTTTGGACAGGGGGTGAACACCGGGGAGCTGTTTTTT. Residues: CASFGQGVNTGELFF.

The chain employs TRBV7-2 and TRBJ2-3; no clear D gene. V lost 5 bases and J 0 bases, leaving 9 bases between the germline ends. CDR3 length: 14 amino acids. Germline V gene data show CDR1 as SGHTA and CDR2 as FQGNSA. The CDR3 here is CASSRGRSTDTQYF. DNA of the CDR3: TGTGCCAGCAGCCGTGGACGGAGCACAGATACGCAGTATTTT.

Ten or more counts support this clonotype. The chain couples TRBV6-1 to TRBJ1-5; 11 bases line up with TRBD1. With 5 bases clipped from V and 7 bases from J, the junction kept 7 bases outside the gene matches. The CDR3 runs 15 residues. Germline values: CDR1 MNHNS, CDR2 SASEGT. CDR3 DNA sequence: TGTGCCAGCAGTAGTGGGACAGGGGGTTACCAGCCCCAGCATTTT. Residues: CASSSGTGGYQPQHF.

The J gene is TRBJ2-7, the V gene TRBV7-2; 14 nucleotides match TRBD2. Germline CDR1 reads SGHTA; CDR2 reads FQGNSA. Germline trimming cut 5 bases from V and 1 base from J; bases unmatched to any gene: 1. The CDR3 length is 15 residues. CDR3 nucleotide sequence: TGTGCCAGCAGCGGGACTAGCGGGAGTTCCTACGAGCAGTACTTC. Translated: CASSGTSGSSYEQYF.

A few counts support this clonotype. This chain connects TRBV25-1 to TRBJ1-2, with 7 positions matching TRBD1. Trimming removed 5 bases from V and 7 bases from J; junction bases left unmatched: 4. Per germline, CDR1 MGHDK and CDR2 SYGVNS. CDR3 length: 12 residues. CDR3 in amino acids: CASSQTGTGYTF. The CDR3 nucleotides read TGTGCCAGCAGTCAGACAGGGACTGGCTACACCTTC.

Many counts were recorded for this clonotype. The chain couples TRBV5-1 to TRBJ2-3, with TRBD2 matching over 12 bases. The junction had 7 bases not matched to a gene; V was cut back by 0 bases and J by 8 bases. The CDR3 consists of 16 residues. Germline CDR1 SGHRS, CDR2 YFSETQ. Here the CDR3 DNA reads TGCGCCAGCAGCTTGGATCCTAGCGGGAGGGCCGGTACGCAGTATTTT. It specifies CASSLDPSGRAGTQYF.

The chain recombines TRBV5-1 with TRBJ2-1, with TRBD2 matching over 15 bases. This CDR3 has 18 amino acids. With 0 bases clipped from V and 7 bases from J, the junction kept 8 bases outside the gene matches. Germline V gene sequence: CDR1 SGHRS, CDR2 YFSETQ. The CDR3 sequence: CASSLEGTSGRRKNEQFF. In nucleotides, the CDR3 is TGCGCCAGCAGCTTGGAGGGGACTAGCGGGAGGCGCAAAAATGAGCAGTTCTTC.

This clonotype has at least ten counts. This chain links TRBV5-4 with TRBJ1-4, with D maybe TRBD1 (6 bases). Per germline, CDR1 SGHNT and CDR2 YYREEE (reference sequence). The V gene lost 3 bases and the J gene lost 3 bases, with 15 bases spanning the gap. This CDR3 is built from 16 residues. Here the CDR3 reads CASSSGGGSANEKLFF. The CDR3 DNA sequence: TGTGCCAGCAGCTCCGGAGGGGGATCGGCTAATGAAAAACTGTTTTTT.

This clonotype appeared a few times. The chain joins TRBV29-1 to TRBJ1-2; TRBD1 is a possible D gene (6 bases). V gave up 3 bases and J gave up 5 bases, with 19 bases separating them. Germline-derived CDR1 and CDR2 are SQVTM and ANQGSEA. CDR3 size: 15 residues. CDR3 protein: CSVDIGKQGSYGYTF. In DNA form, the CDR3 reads TGCAGCGTTGATATAGGAAAGCAGGGGTCATATGGCTACACCTTC. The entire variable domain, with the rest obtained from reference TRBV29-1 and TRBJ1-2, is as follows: SAVISQKPSRDICQRGTSLTIQCQVDSQVTMMFWYRQQPGQSLTLIATANQGSEATYESGFVIDKFPISRPNLTFSTLTVSNMSPEDSSIYLCSVDIGKQGSYGYTFGSGTRLTVV.

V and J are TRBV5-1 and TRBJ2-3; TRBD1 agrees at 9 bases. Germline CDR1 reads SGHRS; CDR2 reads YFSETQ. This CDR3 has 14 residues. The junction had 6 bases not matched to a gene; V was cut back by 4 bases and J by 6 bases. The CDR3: CASSTGQGSDTQYF. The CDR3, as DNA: TGCGCCAGCAGCACGGGACAGGGTTCGGATACGCAGTATTTT.

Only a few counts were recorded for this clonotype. CDR3 coding DNA: TGTGCCAGCTCTCCCCCAAACGGGGCGAACACTGAAGCTTTCTTT. Its translation is CASSPPNGANTEAFF. This chain links TRBV18 with TRBJ1-1; D may be TRBD1 (5 bases). The germline V gene encodes CDR1 KGHSH and CDR2 LQKENI. The CDR3 consists of 15 residues. Trimming removed 6 bases from V and 1 base from J, with 15 bases in between. The full variable domain, its missing parts supplied by reference TRBV18 and TRBJ1-1, is NAGVMQNPRHLVRRRGQEARLRCSPMKGHSHVYWYRQLPEEGLKFMVYLQKENIIDESGMPKERFSAEFPKEGPSILRIQQVVRGDSAAYFCASSPPNGANTEAFFGQGTRLTVV.

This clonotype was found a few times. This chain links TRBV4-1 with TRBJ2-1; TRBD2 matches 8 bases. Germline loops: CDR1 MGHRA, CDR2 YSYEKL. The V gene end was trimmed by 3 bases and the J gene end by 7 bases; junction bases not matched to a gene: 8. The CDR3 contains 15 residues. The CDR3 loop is CASSQREAGRNEQFF. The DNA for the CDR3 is TGCGCCAGCAGCCAGCGGGAGGCCGGGAGGAATGAGCAGTTCTTC.

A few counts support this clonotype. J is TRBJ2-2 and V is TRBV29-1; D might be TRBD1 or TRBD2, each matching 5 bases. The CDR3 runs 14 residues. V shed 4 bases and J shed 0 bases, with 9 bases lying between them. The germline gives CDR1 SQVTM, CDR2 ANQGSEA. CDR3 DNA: TGCAGCGTTGGACAGACTACGAACACCGGGGAGCTGTTTTTT. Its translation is CSVGQTTNTGELFF.

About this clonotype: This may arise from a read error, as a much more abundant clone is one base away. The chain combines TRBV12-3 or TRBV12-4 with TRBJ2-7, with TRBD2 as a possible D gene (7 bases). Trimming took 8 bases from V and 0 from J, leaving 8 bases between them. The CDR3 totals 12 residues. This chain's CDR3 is CASGGASYEQYF. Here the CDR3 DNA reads TGTGCCAGCGGGGGGGCCTCCTACGAGCAGTACTTC.

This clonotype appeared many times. The CDR3 DNA is TGTGCCAGCAGCTTAGTGGCAGATACGCAGTATTTT. This gives the protein CASSLVADTQYF. The chain has TRBV7-9 and TRBJ2-3; D is unresolved. CDR1 is SEHNR and CDR2 is FQNEAQ in the germline V gene (reference sequence). Deletions cut 1 base from V and 4 bases from J, with 3 bases between. This CDR3 is 12 amino acids long.

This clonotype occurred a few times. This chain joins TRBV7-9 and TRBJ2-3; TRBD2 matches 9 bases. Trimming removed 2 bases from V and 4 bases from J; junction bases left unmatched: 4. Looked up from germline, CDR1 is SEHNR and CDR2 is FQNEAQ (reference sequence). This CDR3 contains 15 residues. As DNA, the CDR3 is TGTGCCAGCAGCTTACTAGCGGGACGATCAGATACGCAGTATTTT. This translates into CASSLLAGRSDTQYF.

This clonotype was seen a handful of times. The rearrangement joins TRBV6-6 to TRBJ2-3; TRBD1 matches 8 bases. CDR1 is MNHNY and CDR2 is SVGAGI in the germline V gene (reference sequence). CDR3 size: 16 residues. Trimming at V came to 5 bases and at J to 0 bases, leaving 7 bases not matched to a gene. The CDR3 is CASSDRGPTSTDTQYF. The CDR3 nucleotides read TGTGCCAGCAGTGACAGGGGACCGACTAGCACAGATACGCAGTATTTT.